These 13 T cell receptor beta chains were all obtained from the same sample, sequenced in a study of post-analysis software for immune sequencing data. Study-wide points: Patients carried roughly five TRBV segments more frequently than controls did, and TRBV5-6, TRBV5-1 and TRBV20-1 were among them.

No antigen is known for these receptors. TCR beta cDNA libraries included unique molecular identifiers. TCRdb processed the PCR reads anew with MiXCR; each CDR3 protein has one entry. The sample has hundreds of thousands of distinct CDR3 sequences, around 47% seen once. Source material: blood. These receptors were collected from a girl aged 5-17 years with multiple sclerosis.

This clonotype has a handful of counts. V and J are TRBV5-5 and TRBJ2-1, with D perhaps matching TRBD1 or TRBD2 (7 bases each). Germline V lookup: CDR1 SGHKS, CDR2 YYEKEE (reference sequence). Between the trimmed V and J ends, which lost 6 bases and 5 bases, there was a span of 21 bases. This CDR3 comprises 16 residues. The CDR3 is CASTTLGGGGHNEQFF. The CDR3 region has the DNA TGTGCCAGCACCACCCTGGGGGGAGGGGGCCACAATGAGCAGTTCTTC.

This clonotype came up a few times. V gene TRBV29-1 combines with J gene TRBJ2-7, with D perhaps matching TRBD1 (5 bases). There are 14 residues in the CDR3. V lost 4 bases and J lost 7, with 20 bases in between. CDR1 is SQVTM, CDR2 ANQGSEA, per germline. The CDR3 loop is CSVAPRRADKEQYF. CDR3 DNA sequence: TGCAGCGTTGCCCCACGCAGGGCTGATAAAGAGCAGTACTTC.

This chain connects TRBV11-2 to TRBJ2-7; tentatively, D is TRBD2 (5 bases). The J call may be wrong; the DNA end is better matched by TRBJ2-4. Germline CDR1 is SGHAT and CDR2 is FQNNGV. The CDR3 spans 17 residues. CDR3 bases: TGTGCCAGCAGCTTAGTGTCAGCGGCCACCGTGCGTAACATTCAGTACTTC. The encoded protein is CASSLVSAATVRNIQYF.

This clonotype has just a few counts. The V gene is TRBV12-3 or TRBV12-4, the J gene TRBJ1-2, with 7 bases that match TRBD1. The CDR3 runs 15 residues. With V trimmed by 6 bases and J by 4 bases, 11 bases remained unmatched. The CDR3 protein is CASRDDRVAIYGYTF. Written as DNA, the CDR3 is TGTGCCAGCAGAGACGACAGGGTAGCCATCTATGGCTACACCTTC.

This clonotype showed up just a few times. The chain carries TRBV20-1 and TRBJ1-2, with D possibly matching TRBD1 (6 bases). The CDR3 extends over 13 amino acids. The germline V and J ends were trimmed by 3 bases and 8 bases, with 16 bases remaining between them. Looked up from germline, CDR1 is DFQATT and CDR2 is SNEGSKA (reference sequence). The CDR3 bases are TGCAGTGCTAGTCCCAGGGGCGCTAGCGGCTACACCTTC. Translation gives CSASPRGASGYTF.

The chain recombines TRBV7-6 with TRBJ2-1; 8 positions match TRBD1. V shed 0 bases, J shed 9 bases, and the junction held 10 bases outside the gene matches. Germline CDR1 is SGHVS and CDR2 is FNYEAQ. This CDR3 comprises 16 residues. DNA of the CDR3: TGTGCCAGCAGCTTAGCGACAGGGGTTGGTAGTGTTGAGCAGTTCTTC. Protein: CASSLATGVGSVEQFF.

This clonotype has ten or more counts. One junction end disagrees with the germline gene, perhaps due to a read error. The chain recombines TRBV4-1 with TRBJ2-5; tentatively, D is TRBD2 (5 bases). CDR1 and CDR2 from the germline V gene are MGHRA and YSYEKL. The CDR3 runs to 13 residues. CDR3 sequence: CASSQDRGETQYF. The CDR3 DNA is TGTGCCAGCAGCCAAGATAGAGGGGAGACCCAGTACTTC.

DNA of the CDR3: TGCGCCAGCACTCCGAGTACAGGGTTGGGGACAGATACGCAGTATTTT. Amino acids: CASTPSTGLGTDTQYF. The chain combines TRBV5-1 with TRBJ2-3; D perhaps matches TRBD1 (6 bases). Trimming shortened V by 6 bases and J by 3 bases, and 20 bases separated the two germline ends. This CDR3 contains 16 residues. The germline V gene encodes CDR1 SGHRS and CDR2 YFSETQ.

This clonotype was seen a handful of times. The chain has TRBV12-3 or TRBV12-4 and TRBJ2-4, with 10 bases lining up with TRBD1. The tail of the sequence fits TRBJ2-7 better, so the J call may be wrong. CDR3 length equals 15 residues. The chain's CDR3 is CASSLRDRGAYEQYF. The CDR3, as DNA: TGTGCCAGCAGCCTCCGGGACAGGGGTGCATACGAGCAGTACTTC.

J is TRBJ2-3 and V is TRBV5-1; D ambiguous. V was pared by 4 bases and J by 5 bases, with 14 bases between. Per germline, CDR1 SGHRS and CDR2 YFSETQ. The CDR3 totals 14 residues. CDR3 sequence: CASSEDQTLDTQYF. Here the CDR3 DNA reads TGCGCCAGCAGCGAGGACCAAACCTTAGATACGCAGTATTTT.

This clonotype was seen more than once but under ten times. The CDR3 region is CATSTGQGAPYGYTF. CDR3 in DNA: TGTGCCACCAGCACGGGACAGGGGGCACCCTATGGCTACACCTTC. The chain is built from TRBV15 and TRBJ1-2; 12 nucleotides match TRBD1. The germline CDR1 and CDR2 sequences are LNHNV and YYDKDF (reference sequence). V gave up 4 bases and J gave up 4 bases; unmatched junction bases: 4. The CDR3 runs 15 residues.

The chain links TRBV20-1 to TRBJ1-2; no definite D call. The CDR3 sequence is 14 residues long. Germline loops: CDR1 DFQATT, CDR2 SNEGSKA (reference sequence). V was cut by 4 bases and J by 6 bases, with 18 bases left in between. CDR3 region: CSATDGLTLHGYTF. Here the CDR3 DNA reads TGCAGTGCTACCGACGGACTGACCTTACATGGCTACACCTTC.

The chain recombines TRBV29-1 with TRBJ2-1, with 8 bases identical to TRBD2. This CDR3 comprises 13 residues. In germline, CDR1 is SQVTM, CDR2 ANQGSEA. Written as DNA, the CDR3 is TGCAGTACGGGACGGGAGGGGTACAATGAGCAGTTCTTC. Translating gives CSTGREGYNEQFF.